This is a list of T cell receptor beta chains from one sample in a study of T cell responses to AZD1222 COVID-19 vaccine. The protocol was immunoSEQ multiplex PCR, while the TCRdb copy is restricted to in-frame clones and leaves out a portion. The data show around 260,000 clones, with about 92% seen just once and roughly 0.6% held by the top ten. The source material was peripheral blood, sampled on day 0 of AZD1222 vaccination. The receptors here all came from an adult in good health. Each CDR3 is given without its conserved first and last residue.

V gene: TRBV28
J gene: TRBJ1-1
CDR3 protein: ASSLESHSPNTEAF

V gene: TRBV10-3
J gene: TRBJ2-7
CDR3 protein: AITPDRGLGEQY

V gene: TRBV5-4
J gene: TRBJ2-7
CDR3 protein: ASSISGGYYEQY

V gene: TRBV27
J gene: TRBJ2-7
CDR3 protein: ASSPASGRFYEQY

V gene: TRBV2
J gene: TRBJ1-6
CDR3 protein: ASNGQPNSPLH

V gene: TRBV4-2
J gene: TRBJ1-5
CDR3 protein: ASSQESQGVNQPQH

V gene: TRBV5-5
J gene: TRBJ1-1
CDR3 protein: ASSAEKQSMNTEAF

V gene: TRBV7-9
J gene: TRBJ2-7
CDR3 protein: ASSLGRTSGEQY

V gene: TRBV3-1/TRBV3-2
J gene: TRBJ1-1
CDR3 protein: ASSQLWGTDTEAF

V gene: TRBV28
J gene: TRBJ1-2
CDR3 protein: ASGSRVRGYT

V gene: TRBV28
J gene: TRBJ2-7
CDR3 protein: ASSFIPGQGRQY

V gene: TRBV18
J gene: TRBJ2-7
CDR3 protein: ASSPELGGYEQY

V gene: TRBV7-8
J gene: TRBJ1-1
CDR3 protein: ASSLTQGAAAEAF

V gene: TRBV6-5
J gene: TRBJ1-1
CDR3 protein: ASSYSVSIGTEAF

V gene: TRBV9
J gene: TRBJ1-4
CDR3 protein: ASSVQGTSNEKLF

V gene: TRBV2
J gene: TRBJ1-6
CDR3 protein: ASSGGQLPNSPLH

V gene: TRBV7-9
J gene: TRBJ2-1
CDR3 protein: ASSLAPSTSGRAYNEQF

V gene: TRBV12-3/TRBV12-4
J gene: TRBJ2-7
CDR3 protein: ASSPGQYEQY

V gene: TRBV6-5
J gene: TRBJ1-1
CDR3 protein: ASSYRGLGDTEAF

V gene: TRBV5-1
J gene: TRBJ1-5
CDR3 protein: ASSFGDGNQPQH

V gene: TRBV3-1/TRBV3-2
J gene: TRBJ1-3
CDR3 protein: ASSQDSTRSGNTIY

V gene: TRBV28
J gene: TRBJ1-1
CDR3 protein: ASRRQGRAEAF

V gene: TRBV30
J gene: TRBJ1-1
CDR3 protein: AWSVSSRTEAF

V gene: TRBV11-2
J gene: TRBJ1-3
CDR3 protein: ASSLDPISGNTIY

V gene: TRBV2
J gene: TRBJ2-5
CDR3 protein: ASSGDRGGETQY

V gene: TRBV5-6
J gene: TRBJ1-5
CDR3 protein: ASSLLGASNQPQH

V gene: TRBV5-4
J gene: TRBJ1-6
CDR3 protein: ASSTDLYSPLH

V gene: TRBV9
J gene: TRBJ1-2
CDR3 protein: ASSPGGYGYT

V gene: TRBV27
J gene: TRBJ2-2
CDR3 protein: ASNPHRGITGELF

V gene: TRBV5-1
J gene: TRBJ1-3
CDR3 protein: ASSPGQGGDTIY

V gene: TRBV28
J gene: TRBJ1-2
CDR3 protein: ASSPSAYGYT

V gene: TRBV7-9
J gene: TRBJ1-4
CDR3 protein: ASSLGGTVERTTNEKLF

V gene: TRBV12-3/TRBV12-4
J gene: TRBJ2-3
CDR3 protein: ASSPWGTDTQY

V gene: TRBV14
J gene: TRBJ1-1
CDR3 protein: ASSQVSAGTEAF

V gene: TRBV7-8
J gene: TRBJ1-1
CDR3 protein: ASSLGRGRGTEAF

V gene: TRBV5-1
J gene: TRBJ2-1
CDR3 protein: ASSPGQGLYNEQF

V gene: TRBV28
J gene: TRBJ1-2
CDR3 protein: ASSLSGGGYGYT

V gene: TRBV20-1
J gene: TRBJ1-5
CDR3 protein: SASYSNQPQH

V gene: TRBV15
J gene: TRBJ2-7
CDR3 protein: ATSRRAGDHEQY

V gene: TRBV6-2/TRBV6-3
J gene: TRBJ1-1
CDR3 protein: ASSHGAPGAF

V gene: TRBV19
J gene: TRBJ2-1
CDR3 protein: ASSTRYNEQF

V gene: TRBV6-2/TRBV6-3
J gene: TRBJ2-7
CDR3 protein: ASSRNWDETYEQY

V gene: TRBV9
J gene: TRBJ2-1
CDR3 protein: ASSVLPGTYNEQF

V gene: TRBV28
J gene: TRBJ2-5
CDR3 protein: ASTTSAQGETQY

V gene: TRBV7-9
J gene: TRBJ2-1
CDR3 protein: ASSQRGAGLAGGEQF

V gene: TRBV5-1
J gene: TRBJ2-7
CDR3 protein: ARMTSGEY

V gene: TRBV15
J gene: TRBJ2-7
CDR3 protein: ATSIGGEGRGYEQY

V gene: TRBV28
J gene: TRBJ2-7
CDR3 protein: ASSLLNLAGGREQY

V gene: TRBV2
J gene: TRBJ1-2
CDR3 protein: ASSGRWELRGYT

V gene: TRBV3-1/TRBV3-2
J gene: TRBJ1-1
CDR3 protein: ASSRGGNTEAF

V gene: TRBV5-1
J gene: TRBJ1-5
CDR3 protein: ASSPGASSNQPQH

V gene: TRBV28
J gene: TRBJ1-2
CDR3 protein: ASRPGSPYGYT